Listed here is a single T cell receptor (beta chain). Its antigen is unidentified. CD4+ T cells specific for antigen were expanded with viral peptide pools by the ViraFEST assay before sequencing. CD4+ T cell isolation took place after approximately 11 days of culture. According to PCR results, the person was infected with SARS-CoV-2 between March and December 2020. These data come from a study of vaccination effects on CD4 cells after COVID-19. This table comes from immunoSEQ multiplex PCR, and its TCRdb copy is limited to in-frame clones, with some not included. The sample carries under 25,000 clones, around 70% recorded once. The CDR3 is made up of 15 amino acids. V lost 4 bases and J 8 bases, leaving 19 bases between the germline ends. CDR1 is SGHRS, CDR2 YFSETQ, per germline. Study results and caveats: In people who had recovered, most post-vaccine spike-reactive clones were new vaccine-induced clones.

This clonotype was sampled from a human donor who had a prior SARS-CoV-2 infection. The rearrangement links TRBV5-1 to TRBJ2-1; the D is unclear. The sample here was CD4+ T cells from PBMCs cultured with SARS-CoV-2 spike peptides, taken before COVID-19 vaccination. CDR3 in amino acids: CASSPLGRVGHEQFF. The DNA for the CDR3 is TGCGCCAGCAGCCCGCTCGGGCGAGTTGGCCATGAGCAGTTCTTC.